The TCR beta chain under discussion was sequenced for a study of T cell repertoires in cytomegalovirus infection. Study context: Indicated by public TCR beta signatures were CMV infection and matching HLA type. Study-wide results and limits: The study found HLA-C-restricted CMV-specific TCR beta clonotypes dominating the ex vivo response.

As regards this clonotype: Its antigen is undetermined.

TCRdb recomputed calls from the reads with MiXCR, one row per CDR3 protein. The sample has fewer than 550,000 distinct CDR3 sequences, approximately 33% seen once; the top ten hold approximately 15%. Trimming left V 7 bases short and J 3 bases short, with 11 bases between. The CDR3 spans 13 residues. This chain connects TRBV12-3 or TRBV12-4 to TRBJ2-3; possibly TRBD2 for D (6 bases). The sequencing sample was made of PBMCs. The source of this sequence is a human donor in good health (CMV status not recorded). Some clones in this sample may be carry-over from other donors' samples. The CDR3 reads CASTRRVTDTQYF. The DNA of the CDR3 is TGTGCCAGCACTCGGAGGGTAACAGATACGCAGTATTTT.